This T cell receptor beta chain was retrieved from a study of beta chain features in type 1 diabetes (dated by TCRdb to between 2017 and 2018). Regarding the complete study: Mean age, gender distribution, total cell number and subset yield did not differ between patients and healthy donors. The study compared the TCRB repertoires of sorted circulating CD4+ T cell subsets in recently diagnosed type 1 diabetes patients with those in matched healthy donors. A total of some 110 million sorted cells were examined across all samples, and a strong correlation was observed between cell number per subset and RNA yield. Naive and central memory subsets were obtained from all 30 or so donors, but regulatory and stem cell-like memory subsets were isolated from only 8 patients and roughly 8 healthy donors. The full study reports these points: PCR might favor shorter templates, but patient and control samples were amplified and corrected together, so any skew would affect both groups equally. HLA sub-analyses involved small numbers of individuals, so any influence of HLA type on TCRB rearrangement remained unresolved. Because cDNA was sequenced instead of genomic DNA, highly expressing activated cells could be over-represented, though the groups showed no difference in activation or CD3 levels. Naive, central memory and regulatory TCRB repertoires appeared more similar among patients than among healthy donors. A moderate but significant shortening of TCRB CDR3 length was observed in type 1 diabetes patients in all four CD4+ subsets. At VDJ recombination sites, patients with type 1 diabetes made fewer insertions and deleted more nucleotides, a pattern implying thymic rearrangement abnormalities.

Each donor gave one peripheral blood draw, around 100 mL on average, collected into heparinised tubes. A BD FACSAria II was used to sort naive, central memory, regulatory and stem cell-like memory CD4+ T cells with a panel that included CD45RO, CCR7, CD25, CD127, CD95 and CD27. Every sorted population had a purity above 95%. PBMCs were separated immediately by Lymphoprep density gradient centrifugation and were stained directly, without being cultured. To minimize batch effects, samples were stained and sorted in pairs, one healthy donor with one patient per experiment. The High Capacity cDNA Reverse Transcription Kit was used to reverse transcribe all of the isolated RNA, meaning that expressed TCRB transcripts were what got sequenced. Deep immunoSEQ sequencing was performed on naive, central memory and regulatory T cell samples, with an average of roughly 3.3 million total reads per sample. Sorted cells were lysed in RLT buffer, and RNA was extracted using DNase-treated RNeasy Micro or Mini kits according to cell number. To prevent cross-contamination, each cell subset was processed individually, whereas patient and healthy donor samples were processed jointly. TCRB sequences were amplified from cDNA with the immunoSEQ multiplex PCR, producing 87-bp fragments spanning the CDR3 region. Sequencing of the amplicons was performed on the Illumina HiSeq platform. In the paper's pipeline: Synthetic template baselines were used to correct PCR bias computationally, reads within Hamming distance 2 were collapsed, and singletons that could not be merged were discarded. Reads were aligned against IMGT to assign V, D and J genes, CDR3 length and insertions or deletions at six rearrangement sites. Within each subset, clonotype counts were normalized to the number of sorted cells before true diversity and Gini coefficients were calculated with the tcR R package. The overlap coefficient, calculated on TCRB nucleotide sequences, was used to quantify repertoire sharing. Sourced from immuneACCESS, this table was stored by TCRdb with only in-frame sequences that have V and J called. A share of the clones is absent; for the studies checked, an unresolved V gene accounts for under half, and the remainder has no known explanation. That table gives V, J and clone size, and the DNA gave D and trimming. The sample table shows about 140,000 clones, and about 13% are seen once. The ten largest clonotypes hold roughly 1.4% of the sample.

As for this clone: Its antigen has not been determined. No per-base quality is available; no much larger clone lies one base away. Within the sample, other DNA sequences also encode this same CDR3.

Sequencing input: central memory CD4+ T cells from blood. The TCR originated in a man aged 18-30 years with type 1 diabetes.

The CDR3 region reads CSVSPGSYNEQFF. The DNA is as follows: TGCAGCGTATCCCCCGGTTCCTACAATGAGCAGTTCTTC. Recombination linked TRBV29-1 to TRBJ2-1; the D gene lacks a confident call. From a lookup of the germline V gene, CDR1 and CDR2 are SQVTM and ANQGSEA. The CDR3 holds 13 amino acids from the cysteine to the phenylalanine. The sequence is cut down to CDR3 DNA, 39 bases in frame from base 1. The V end loses 6 bases and the J end loses 1 base, and a stretch of 10 bases separates them.